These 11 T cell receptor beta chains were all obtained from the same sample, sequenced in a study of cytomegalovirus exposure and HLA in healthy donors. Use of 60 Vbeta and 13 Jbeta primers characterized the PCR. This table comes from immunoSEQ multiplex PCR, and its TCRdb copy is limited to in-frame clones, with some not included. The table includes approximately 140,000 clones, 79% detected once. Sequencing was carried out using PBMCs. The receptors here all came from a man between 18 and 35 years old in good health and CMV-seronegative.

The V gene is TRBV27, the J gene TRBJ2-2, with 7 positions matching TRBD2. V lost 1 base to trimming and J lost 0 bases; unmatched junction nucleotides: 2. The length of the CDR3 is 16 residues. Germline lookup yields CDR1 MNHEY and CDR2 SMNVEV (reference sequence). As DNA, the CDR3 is TGTGCCAGCAGTTTATTGGGAGGGACGAACACCGGGGAGCTGTTTTTT. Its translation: CASSLLGGTNTGELFF.

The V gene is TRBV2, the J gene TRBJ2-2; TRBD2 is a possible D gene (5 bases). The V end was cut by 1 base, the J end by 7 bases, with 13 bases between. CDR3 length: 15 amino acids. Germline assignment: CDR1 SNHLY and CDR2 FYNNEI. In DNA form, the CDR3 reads TGTGCCAGCAGTGAAGTCAGCGGAATCAGCGGGGAGCTGTTTTTT. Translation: CASSEVSGISGELFF.

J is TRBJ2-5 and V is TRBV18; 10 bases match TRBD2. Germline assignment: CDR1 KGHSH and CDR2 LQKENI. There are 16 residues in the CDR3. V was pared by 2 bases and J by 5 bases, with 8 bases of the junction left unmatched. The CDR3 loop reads CASSPTSGVFGETQYF. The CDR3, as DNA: TGTGCCAGCTCACCAACTAGCGGGGTTTTCGGTGAGACCCAGTACTTC. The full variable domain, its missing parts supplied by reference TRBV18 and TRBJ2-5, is NAGVMQNPRHLVRRRGQEARLRCSPMKGHSHVYWYRQLPEEGLKFMVYLQKENIIDESGMPKERFSAEFPKEGPSILRIQQVVRGDSAAYFCASSPTSGVFGETQYFGPGTRLLVL.

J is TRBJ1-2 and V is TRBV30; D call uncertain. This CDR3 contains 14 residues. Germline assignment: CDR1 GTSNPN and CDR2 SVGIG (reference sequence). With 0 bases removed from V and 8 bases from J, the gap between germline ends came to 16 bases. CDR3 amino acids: CAWSVLASYGGYTF. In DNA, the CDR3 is TGTGCCTGGAGTGTACTAGCTAGCTATGGCGGCTACACCTTC.

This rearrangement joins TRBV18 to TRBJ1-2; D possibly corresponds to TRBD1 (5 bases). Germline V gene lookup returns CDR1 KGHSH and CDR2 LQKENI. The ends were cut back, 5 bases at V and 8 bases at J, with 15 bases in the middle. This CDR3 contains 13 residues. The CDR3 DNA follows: TGTGCCAGCTCATTGGAGGGGAATAGGGGCTACACCTTC. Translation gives CASSLEGNRGYTF. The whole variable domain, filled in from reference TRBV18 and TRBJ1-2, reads NAGVMQNPRHLVRRRGQEARLRCSPMKGHSHVYWYRQLPEEGLKFMVYLQKENIIDESGMPKERFSAEFPKEGPSILRIQQVVRGDSAAYFCASSLEGNRGYTFGSGTRLTVV.

This CDR3 reads CASSLPRQGGTPYGYTF. DNA of the CDR3: TGTGCCAGCTCCCTCCCACGGCAGGGAGGGACCCCCTATGGCTACACCTTC. The genes are TRBV18 and TRBJ1-2; D might be TRBD1 (5 bases). Trimming stripped 6 bases from V and 4 bases from J, with 24 bases between. The CDR3 runs 17 residues. The germline gives CDR1 KGHSH, CDR2 LQKENI.

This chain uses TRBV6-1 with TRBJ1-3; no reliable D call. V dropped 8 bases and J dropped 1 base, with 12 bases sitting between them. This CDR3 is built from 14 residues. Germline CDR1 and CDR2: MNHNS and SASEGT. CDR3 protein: CASLPPGSGNTIYF. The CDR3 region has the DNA TGTGCCAGCTTACCTCCGGGGTCTGGAAACACCATATATTTT.

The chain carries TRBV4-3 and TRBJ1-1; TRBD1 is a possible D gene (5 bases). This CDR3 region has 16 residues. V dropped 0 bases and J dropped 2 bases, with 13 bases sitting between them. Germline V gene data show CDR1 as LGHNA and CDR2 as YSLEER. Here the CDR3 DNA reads TGCGCCAGCAGCCAAGATCTTAGGGGATTAAACACTGAAGCTTTCTTT. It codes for CASSQDLRGLNTEAFF.

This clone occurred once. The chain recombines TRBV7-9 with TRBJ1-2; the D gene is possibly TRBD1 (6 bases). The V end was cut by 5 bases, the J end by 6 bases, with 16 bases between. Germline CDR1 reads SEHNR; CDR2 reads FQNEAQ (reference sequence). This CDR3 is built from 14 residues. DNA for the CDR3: TGTGCCAGCAGCACTCAGGGGACCTTCGATGGCTACACCTTC. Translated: CASSTQGTFDGYTF.

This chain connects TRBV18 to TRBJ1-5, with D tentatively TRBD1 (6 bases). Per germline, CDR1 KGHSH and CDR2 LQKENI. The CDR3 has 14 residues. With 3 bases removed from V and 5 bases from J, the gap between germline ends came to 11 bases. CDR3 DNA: TGTGCCAGCTCACCGGGACAAATCGATCAGCCCCAGCATTTT. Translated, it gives CASSPGQIDQPQHF. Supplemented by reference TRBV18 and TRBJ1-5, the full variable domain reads NAGVMQNPRHLVRRRGQEARLRCSPMKGHSHVYWYRQLPEEGLKFMVYLQKENIIDESGMPKERFSAEFPKEGPSILRIQQVVRGDSAAYFCASSPGQIDQPQHFGDGTRLSIL.

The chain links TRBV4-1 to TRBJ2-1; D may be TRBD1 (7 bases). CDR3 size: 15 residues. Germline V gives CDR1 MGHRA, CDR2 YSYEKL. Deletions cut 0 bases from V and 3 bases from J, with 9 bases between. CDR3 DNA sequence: TGCGCCAGCAGCCAAGACAGGGGGGACTACAATGAGCAGTTCTTC. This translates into CASSQDRGDYNEQFF.